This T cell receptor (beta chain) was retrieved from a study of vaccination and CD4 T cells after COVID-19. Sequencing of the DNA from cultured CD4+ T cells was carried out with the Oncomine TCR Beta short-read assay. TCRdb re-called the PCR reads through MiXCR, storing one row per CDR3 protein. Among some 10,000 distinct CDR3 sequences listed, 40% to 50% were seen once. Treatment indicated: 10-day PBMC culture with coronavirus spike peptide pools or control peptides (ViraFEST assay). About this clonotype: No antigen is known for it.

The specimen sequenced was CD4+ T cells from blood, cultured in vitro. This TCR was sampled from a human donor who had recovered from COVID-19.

Written as DNA, the CDR3 is TGTGCCAGCAGCCCAGGACGGCTAGTGAACACCGGGGAGCTGTTTTTT. It encodes CASSPGRLVNTGELFF. The chain employs TRBV7-7 and TRBJ2-2; D remains ambiguous. Per germline, CDR1 SSHAT and CDR2 FNYEAQ (reference sequence). V was pared by 5 bases and J by 1 base, with 14 bases between. The CDR3 sequence is 16 residues long. Filled out from reference TRBV7-7 and TRBJ2-2, the complete variable domain reads GAGVSQSPRYKVTKRGQDVTLRCDPISSHATLYWYQQALGQGPEFLTYFNYEAQPDKSGLPSDRFSAERPEGSISTLTIQRTEQRDSAMYRCASSPGRLVNTGELFFGEGSRLTVL.